A selection of T cell receptor beta chains follows, all from one sample in a study of cytomegalovirus exposure and HLA in healthy donors. Some clones are missing from TCRdb's copy, which holds only in-frame ones; the method was immunoSEQ multiplex PCR. In all, the sample yields approximately 100,000 clones. The sample taken for sequencing was PBMCs. Receptors originate from a man in his forties in good health and CMV-seronegative. CDR3s leave out the opening cysteine and the closing phenylalanine or tryptophan.

j_call,v_call,cdr3_aa
TRBJ1-1,TRBV9,ASSAHSGTGITEAF
TRBJ2-7,TRBV20-1,SADYRDEQY
TRBJ1-5,TRBV6-6,ASTDQQGSWQPQH
TRBJ2-1,TRBV12-5,ASGDRDTGSEQF
TRBJ1-3,TRBV6-6,ASRYTGFSGNTIY
TRBJ2-7,TRBV28,ASAGDSYEQY
TRBJ2-7,TRBV6-5,ASSYSIAATYEQY
TRBJ2-1,TRBV6-5,ASSRRPGEQF
TRBJ1-4,TRBV7-2,ASSLDRGNEKLF
TRBJ1-1,TRBV5-1,ASSNRQDSFMAF
TRBJ1-5,TRBV7-2,ASSSSSDSNQPQH
TRBJ2-1,TRBV9,ASSQDRASYNEQF
TRBJ2-7,TRBV5-1,ASSLEGPGLHEQY
TRBJ2-3,TRBV18,ASSGTSGDTQY
TRBJ2-2,TRBV6-4,ASSQGNTGELF
TRBJ1-2,TRBV30,AWSPTGFGYT
TRBJ1-5,TRBV5-1,ASRAPLDGEALNQPQH
TRBJ2-5,TRBV2,ASSEVAGGRETQY
TRBJ2-2,TRBV10-3,AIRPSISGSTGELF
TRBJ2-3,TRBV5-1,ASSLAGGRTDTQY
TRBJ1-4,TRBV2,ASTPGHWNEKLF
TRBJ2-3,TRBV9,ASSSLSDTQY
TRBJ2-3,TRBV7-9,ASSSRTGRMLGTDTQY
TRBJ1-6,TRBV30,AWSAGWDSPLH
TRBJ2-2,TRBV19,ASRTIGTSGIANTGELF
TRBJ1-5,TRBV7-2,ASSPQQGSQPQH
TRBJ2-2,TRBV10-1,ASSETSGNTGELF
TRBJ2-2,TRBV28,ASSGLAGDTGELF
TRBJ2-7,TRBV4-3,ASSQQRQGPYEQY
TRBJ1-2,TRBV2,ASSASQGKGYGYT
TRBJ1-6,TRBV10-1,ASSEGLAGSPLH
TRBJ1-1,TRBV27,ASSLGGSYTEAF
TRBJ1-4,TRBV2,ASTGQVATNEKLF
TRBJ2-1,TRBV30,AGEREGNEQF
TRBJ2-7,TRBV9,ASSAYYGSSYEQY
TRBJ2-5,TRBV19,ASSRGLVETQY
TRBJ1-4,TRBV2,ASIRGASEKLF
TRBJ1-2,TRBV27,ASSLIGRVGSGYT
TRBJ1-1,TRBV28,ASSRTGLNTEAF
TRBJ1-5,TRBV7-8,ASSSSGQGYGNQPQH
TRBJ1-6,TRBV7-2,ASSLEAGLPLH
TRBJ2-7,TRBV2,ASTGTKGVDEQY
TRBJ2-3,TRBV11-2,ASSPMSIRADTQY
TRBJ1-2,TRBV5-5,ASSLERQAPYGYT
TRBJ2-1,TRBV6-6,ASVKAGPPYNEQF
TRBJ2-5,TRBV11-2,ASSTSGSGWETQY